This is a list of T cell receptor beta chains from one sample in a study of control samples from healthy donors and cancer patients. Some clones are missing from TCRdb's copy, which holds only in-frame ones; the method was immunoSEQ multiplex PCR. Counted here are around 130,000 clones, 70% to 90% occurring once; the ten biggest clones make up less than 40%. Input material: blood. The receptor source for this set is a man between 45 and 60 years old in good health. CDR3s include the opening cysteine and the closing phenylalanine or tryptophan. A D gene is named only where the DNA matches it firmly. Some rows have no size entry. The others give once, few or many, or a class for an expanded clone.

v_call: TRBV29-1; d_call: -; clone_size: -; j_call: TRBJ2-1; cdr3_aa: CSVGVAYNEQFF; cdr3_nt: TGCAGCGTTGGCGTAGCCTACAATGAGCAGTTCTTC
v_call: TRBV2; d_call: -; clone_size: -; j_call: TRBJ2-5; cdr3_aa: CASNRTPQETQYF; cdr3_nt: TGTGCCAGCAATCGGACACCGCAAGAGACCCAGTACTTC
v_call: TRBV11-2; d_call: -; clone_size: -; j_call: TRBJ1-4; cdr3_aa: CASSAGREKLFF; cdr3_nt: TGTGCCAGCAGCGCGGGAAGAGAAAAACTGTTTTTT
v_call: TRBV6-5; d_call: TRBD2; clone_size: -; j_call: TRBJ2-7; cdr3_aa: CASSQGGGGAGEQYF; cdr3_nt: TGTGCCAGCAGCCAGGGCGGCGGGGGGGCGGGGGAGCAGTACTTC
v_call: TRBV19; d_call: -; clone_size: once; j_call: TRBJ1-1; cdr3_aa: CASSRANRGQAYTEAFF; cdr3_nt: TGTGCCAGTAGCCGAGCGAACCGGGGGCAGGCGTACACTGAAGCTTTCTTT
v_call: TRBV27; d_call: -; clone_size: -; j_call: TRBJ1-4; cdr3_aa: CASSPTGKPEKLFF; cdr3_nt: TGTGCCAGCAGCCCAACAGGGAAACCTGAAAAACTGTTTTTT
v_call: TRBV5-5; d_call: -; clone_size: -; j_call: TRBJ2-3; cdr3_aa: CASSLVPTDTQYF; cdr3_nt: TGTGCCAGCAGCTTGGTCCCCACAGATACGCAGTATTTT
v_call: TRBV6-5; d_call: TRBD1; clone_size: -; j_call: TRBJ2-5; cdr3_aa: CASRPGTGGVETQYF; cdr3_nt: TGTGCCAGCAGACCCGGGACAGGGGGCGTGGAGACCCAGTACTTC
v_call: TRBV29-1; d_call: -; clone_size: -; j_call: TRBJ1-2; cdr3_aa: CSVESRYGYTF; cdr3_nt: TGCAGCGTTGAATCCCGCTATGGCTACACCTTC
v_call: TRBV9; d_call: TRBD1; clone_size: -; j_call: TRBJ2-7; cdr3_aa: CASSLSTGGPLFNEQYF; cdr3_nt: TGTGCCAGCAGCCTTTCTACAGGGGGACCCTTGTTCAACGAGCAGTACTTC
v_call: TRBV4-2; d_call: TRBD2; clone_size: -; j_call: TRBJ2-5; cdr3_aa: CASSQGWLLATQETQYF; cdr3_nt: TGTGCCAGCAGCCAAGGTTGGTTACTAGCGACTCAAGAGACCCAGTACTTC
v_call: TRBV5-1; d_call: TRBD1; clone_size: -; j_call: TRBJ1-1; cdr3_aa: CASSLGQGATEAFF; cdr3_nt: TGCGCCAGCAGCTTGGGACAGGGGGCCACTGAAGCTTTCTTT
v_call: TRBV4-2; d_call: -; clone_size: few; j_call: TRBJ1-1; cdr3_aa: CASSQEGGTRGTEAFF; cdr3_nt: TGTGCCAGCAGCCAAGAGGGGGGAACGAGAGGGACTGAAGCTTTCTTT
v_call: TRBV27; d_call: TRBD2; clone_size: -; j_call: TRBJ2-7; cdr3_aa: CASRTLADQSYEQYF; cdr3_nt: TGTGCCAGCCGAACACTAGCGGACCAGTCCTACGAGCAGTACTTC
v_call: TRBV2; d_call: -; clone_size: -; j_call: TRBJ2-3; cdr3_aa: CASSRETGYTDTQYF; cdr3_nt: TGTGCCAGCAGCCGGGAGACAGGGTACACAGATACGCAGTATTTT
v_call: TRBV27; d_call: -; clone_size: -; j_call: TRBJ2-6; cdr3_aa: CASSFSRQFSGANVLTF; cdr3_nt: TGTGCCAGCAGTTTCTCCCGACAGTTCTCTGGGGCCAACGTCCTGACTTTC
v_call: TRBV7-9; d_call: -; clone_size: once; j_call: TRBJ1-4; cdr3_aa: CASSFWQGKKGEKLFF; cdr3_nt: TGTGCCAGCAGCTTCTGGCAGGGGAAAAAGGGTGAAAAACTGTTTTTT
v_call: TRBV5-1; d_call: TRBD1; clone_size: -; j_call: TRBJ2-6; cdr3_aa: CASSQDPGQLGTGANVLTF; cdr3_nt: TGCGCCAGCAGTCAGGACCCGGGACAGTTAGGGACTGGGGCCAACGTCCTGACTTTC
v_call: TRBV6-2/TRBV6-3; d_call: -; clone_size: -; j_call: TRBJ2-1; cdr3_aa: CASSYSWGGDIEQFF; cdr3_nt: TGTGCCAGCAGTTACTCATGGGGGGGCGACATTGAGCAGTTCTTC
v_call: TRBV3-1/TRBV3-2; d_call: -; clone_size: -; j_call: TRBJ1-2; cdr3_aa: CASSQDQGNGYTF; cdr3_nt: TGTGCCAGCAGCCAAGATCAGGGAAATGGCTACACCTTC
v_call: TRBV11-2; d_call: -; clone_size: -; j_call: TRBJ1-1; cdr3_aa: CASSLVYSSNTEAFF; cdr3_nt: TGTGCCAGCAGCTTAGTTTACAGCTCGAACACTGAAGCTTTCTTT
v_call: TRBV12-3/TRBV12-4; d_call: -; clone_size: -; j_call: TRBJ1-6; cdr3_aa: CASKVAGTSPLHF; cdr3_nt: TGTGCCAGCAAAGTCGCAGGGACCTCACCCCTCCACTTT
v_call: TRBV30; d_call: -; clone_size: -; j_call: TRBJ1-1; cdr3_aa: CAWSVGGFWTEAFF; cdr3_nt: TGTGCCTGGAGTGTAGGGGGTTTTTGGACTGAAGCTTTCTTT
v_call: TRBV6-1; d_call: -; clone_size: -; j_call: TRBJ2-5; cdr3_aa: CASSETSTGGGETQYF; cdr3_nt: TGTGCCAGCAGTGAAACCTCGACAGGCGGGGGAGAGACCCAGTACTTC
v_call: TRBV18; d_call: TRBD2; clone_size: -; j_call: TRBJ2-1; cdr3_aa: CASSPQRGGVGDNEQFF; cdr3_nt: TGTGCCAGCTCACCACAGCGGGGGGGAGTTGGTGACAATGAGCAGTTCTTC
v_call: TRBV18; d_call: -; clone_size: -; j_call: TRBJ2-2; cdr3_aa: CASSPPYGSSVNTGELFF; cdr3_nt: TGTGCCAGCTCACCACCGTACGGTTCGTCGGTGAACACCGGGGAGCTGTTTTTT
v_call: TRBV2; d_call: TRBD1; clone_size: once; j_call: TRBJ1-2; cdr3_aa: CASSVDRGRGDYGYTF; cdr3_nt: TGTGCCAGCAGCGTAGACAGGGGGCGAGGGGACTATGGCTACACCTTC
v_call: TRBV3-1/TRBV3-2; d_call: TRBD1; clone_size: -; j_call: TRBJ2-7; cdr3_aa: CASSQGTGVEQYF; cdr3_nt: TGTGCCAGCAGCCAAGGTACAGGGGTCGAGCAGTACTTC
v_call: TRBV7-2; d_call: TRBD2; clone_size: -; j_call: TRBJ2-3; cdr3_aa: CASSPDGGAAIRQYF; cdr3_nt: TGTGCCAGCAGCCCCGACGGGGGGGCAGCAATTAGGCAGTATTTT
v_call: TRBV12-5; d_call: -; clone_size: few; j_call: TRBJ2-4; cdr3_aa: CARTRQELAKNIQYF; cdr3_nt: TGTGCTAGGACCCGACAGGAACTAGCCAAAAACATTCAGTACTTC
v_call: TRBV30; d_call: TRBD2; clone_size: -; j_call: TRBJ2-3; cdr3_aa: CAWSVARTSGVKDTQYF; cdr3_nt: TGTGCCTGGAGTGTAGCCCGGACTAGCGGGGTTAAAGATACGCAGTATTTT
v_call: TRBV6-6; d_call: -; clone_size: -; j_call: TRBJ2-7; cdr3_aa: CASSYNPGEQYF; cdr3_nt: TGTGCCAGCAGTTACAATCCGGGCGAGCAGTACTTC
v_call: TRBV5-4; d_call: TRBD1; clone_size: -; j_call: TRBJ2-7; cdr3_aa: CASSLGQGASASYEQYF; cdr3_nt: TGTGCCAGCAGCTTGGGACAGGGGGCCTCTGCTTCCTACGAGCAGTACTTC
v_call: TRBV9; d_call: TRBD1; clone_size: once; j_call: TRBJ2-7; cdr3_aa: CASSRTGGRYEQYF; cdr3_nt: TGTGCCAGCAGCCGGACAGGGGGCCGCTACGAGCAGTACTTC
v_call: TRBV7-2; d_call: -; clone_size: -; j_call: TRBJ2-3; cdr3_aa: CASSLVVLTGADTQYF; cdr3_nt: TGTGCCAGCAGCTTAGTAGTCCTAACGGGGGCAGATACGCAGTATTTT
v_call: TRBV10-3; d_call: TRBD2; clone_size: -; j_call: TRBJ2-3; cdr3_aa: CAISKPGLAGVDTQYF; cdr3_nt: TGTGCCATCAGCAAACCGGGACTAGCGGGGGTAGATACGCAGTATTTT
v_call: TRBV5-5; d_call: -; clone_size: -; j_call: TRBJ2-7; cdr3_aa: CASSSGRSYEQYF; cdr3_nt: TGTGCCAGCAGCTCCGGCCGCTCCTACGAGCAGTACTTC
v_call: TRBV21-1; d_call: -; clone_size: -; j_call: TRBJ2-3; cdr3_aa: CASSPTGGDTQYF; cdr3_nt: TGTGCCAGCAGCCCCACAGGGGGAGATACGCAGTATTTT
v_call: TRBV2; d_call: TRBD2; clone_size: -; j_call: TRBJ2-7; cdr3_aa: CASQRGIAYEQYF; cdr3_nt: TGTGCCAGCCAGCGGGGGATAGCCTACGAGCAGTACTTC
v_call: TRBV25-1; d_call: TRBD1; clone_size: -; j_call: TRBJ1-6; cdr3_aa: CASSEVGGGVGRNSPLHF; cdr3_nt: TGTGCCAGCAGTGAGGTAGGGGGCGGGGTTGGCAGGAATTCACCCCTCCACTTT
v_call: TRBV6-6; d_call: TRBD2; clone_size: -; j_call: TRBJ2-3; cdr3_aa: CASSPGLAGGSTDTQYF; cdr3_nt: TGTGCCAGCAGTCCGGGACTAGCGGGGGGCTCCACAGATACGCAGTATTTT
v_call: TRBV7-9; d_call: TRBD1; clone_size: -; j_call: TRBJ1-1; cdr3_aa: CASSLGTGQGDTEAFF; cdr3_nt: TGTGCCAGCAGCTTAGGTACCGGACAGGGTGACACTGAAGCTTTCTTT
v_call: TRBV7-9; d_call: -; clone_size: -; j_call: TRBJ2-7; cdr3_aa: CASSLNSPYEQYF; cdr3_nt: TGTGCCAGCAGCTTAAACAGTCCCTACGAGCAGTACTTC
v_call: TRBV30; d_call: -; clone_size: -; j_call: TRBJ1-2; cdr3_aa: CAWSRDRPYGYTF; cdr3_nt: TGTGCCTGGAGTAGAGACAGGCCCTATGGCTACACCTTC
v_call: TRBV6-6; d_call: -; clone_size: once; j_call: TRBJ2-1; cdr3_aa: CASSYRGQHNEQFF; cdr3_nt: TGTGCCAGCAGTTACCGCGGACAGCATAATGAGCAGTTCTTC